The source of this TCR beta chain is a study of OX40 agonist ivuxolimab in advanced cancers. Study overall: The study treated patients with ivuxolimab, an agonistic anti-OX40 (CD134) antibody. Enrollees could have had prior anti-PD-1, anti-PD-L1 or anti-CTLA-4 therapy, which 30% to 50% had received. General observations from the study: At doses 0.1 to 3.0 mg/kg, CD4+ and CD8+ clones expanded.

The CDR3 totals 15 residues. Germline V lookup: CDR1 KGHSH, CDR2 LQKENI. The V segment lost 6 bases and the J segment 0 bases; nucleotides outside the gene matches: 2. For this clone: Its antigen is unidentified.

Produced via immunoSEQ multiplex PCR; TCRdb's table is partial and in-frame only. The sample holds tens of thousands of clones, roughly 89% seen once. The receptor was derived from an adult with an advanced solid tumor such as melanoma, head and neck, liver or kidney cancer. The chain employs TRBV18 and TRBJ2-6; 7 bases agree with TRBD1. The sequenced sample was CD4+ or CD8+ T cells sorted from blood, obtained in a trial of the OX40 agonist ivuxolimab. CDR3 sequence: CASSRDSSGANVLTF. CDR3 in DNA: TGTGCCAGCTCCCGGGACAGCTCTGGGGCCAACGTCCTGACTTTC.